This TCR beta chain stems from a study of T cell responses to AZD1222 COVID-19 vaccine. The data were produced by immunoSEQ multiplex PCR, yet TCRdb's version contains in-frame clones alone and is incomplete. There are just under 95,000 clones in the sample; around 86% occur only once, and roughly 10% lies in the top ten. The CDR3 sequence is 13 residues long. V shed 7 bases and J shed 2 bases, with 10 bases lying between them. CDR1 and CDR2 from the germline V gene are SEHNR and FQNEAQ (reference sequence). The material sequenced was peripheral blood, taken on day 0 of AZD1222 vaccination. The genes are TRBV7-9 and TRBJ2-3, with D maybe TRBD2 (6 bases). This clonotype was sampled from an adult in good health. In nucleotides, the CDR3 is TGTGCCAGCAAGGGACTTCTCACAGATACGCAGTATTTT. Its translation is CASKGLLTDTQYF.